This T cell receptor (beta chain) was identified during a study of T-cell reconstitution after alpha-beta-depleted transplantation in children. Overall study findings and caveats: Surviving recipient T cells and thymic progenitors underlay high day-60 TCRbeta diversity in some patients. Alpha-beta T cells present about two months after transplant were reported to originate from several hundred expanded graft clones. At one year after transplant, newly produced T cells mostly accounted for T-cell counts and diversity.

The V and J ends lost 0 bases and 1 base respectively, with 6 bases between them. Germline lookup yields CDR1 SGHDN and CDR2 FVKESK. This CDR3 has 14 amino acids. Preparing the TCRbeta library involved the use of unique molecular identifiers. One entry per CDR3 protein results from TCRdb running MiXCR on the PCR reads. This table has 200,000 or so distinct CDR3 sequences, 5% to 6.5% appearing once. This clonotype was recorded many times. Its antigen is as yet unknown. The clonotype comes from a girl under three years old with combined immunodeficiency, due to receive a stem cell transplant. The sequences come from PBMCs, collected before TCRalphabeta/CD19-depleted stem cell transplant. This rearrangement joins TRBV14 to TRBJ2-5; TRBD1 or TRBD2 may be the D gene (5 bases each). The CDR3 spells CASSQEGVQETQYF. The CDR3 DNA sequence: TGTGCCAGCAGCCAAGAGGGGGTCCAAGAGACCCAGTACTTC.